These 10 T cell receptor beta chains originate from one sample sequenced in a study of blood T cell repertoires in COVID-19. The data were produced by immunoSEQ multiplex PCR, yet TCRdb's version contains in-frame clones alone and is incomplete. The sample holds roughly 120,000 clones, around 80% seen once. Material for sequencing was peripheral blood. Source of these receptors: a woman in her seventies with acute or convalescent COVID-19.

This clone has just a few counts. The V call is TRBV27, the J call TRBJ1-4; 7 positions match TRBD1. There are 14 residues in the CDR3. Germline loops: CDR1 MNHEY, CDR2 SMNVEV (reference sequence). J gave up 8 bases and V 4 bases, and 7 bases lay outside the gene matches. CDR3 loop: CASSSRQGLEKLFF. CDR3 DNA: TGTGCCAGCAGTTCACGACAGGGTTTGGAAAAACTGTTTTTT.

In its sample, this clone was seen a few times. This chain links TRBV28 with TRBJ2-7, with D maybe TRBD1 (6 bases). The CDR3 spans 13 residues. CDR1 and CDR2 (germline): MDHEN, SYDVKM. V was trimmed by 6 bases and J by 2 bases, leaving 11 bases between them. The CDR3 DNA follows: TGTGCCAGCAGCTCCGGACAGACCTACGAGCAGTACTTC. Protein: CASSSGQTYEQYF.

V usage is TRBV12-3 or TRBV12-4 and J usage is TRBJ2-3; D is unclear. This CDR3 spans 12 amino acids. The V end lost 5 bases, the J end lost 8 bases, and 11 bases lay between the germline ends. CDR3 sequence (DNA): TGTGCCAGCAGTACACACACGGGTACGCAGTATTTT. It translates to CASSTHTGTQYF.

The chain couples TRBV28 to TRBJ1-5; D perhaps matches TRBD1 (5 bases). Trimming took 6 bases from V and 7 from J, leaving 19 bases between them. This CDR3 has 15 residues. The germline CDR1 and CDR2 sequences are MDHEN and SYDVKM. CDR3 sequence reads: CASSPTGGGLQPQHF. The CDR3 bases are TGTGCCAGCAGCCCAACGGGGGGAGGTCTACAGCCCCAGCATTTT.

With respect to this clone: Other DNA sequences of this sample code for an identical CDR3. The gene calls are TRBV18 and TRBJ1-2; 7 bases map to TRBD1. This CDR3 has 13 residues. Germline values: CDR1 KGHSH, CDR2 LQKENI. J was trimmed by 3 bases and V by 6 bases; bases with no gene match: 4. The CDR3 loop reads CASSPGTDYGYTF. The CDR3 coding sequence is TGTGCCAGCTCGCCAGGGACAGACTATGGCTACACCTTC.

The chain combines TRBV10-2 with TRBJ2-1, with TRBD1 matching over 8 bases. The CDR3 contains 14 residues. Germline assignment: CDR1 WSHSY and CDR2 SAAADI. The trim removed 4 bases at V and 2 bases at J, leaving 1 base unmatched. The CDR3 protein is CASSAQGAYNEQFF. The CDR3 nucleotides are TGCGCCAGCAGTGCACAGGGGGCCTACAATGAGCAGTTCTTC.

The chain carries TRBV6-5 and TRBJ1-6, with D unclear. The CDR3 totals 15 residues. The V and J ends lost 6 bases and 5 bases respectively, with 14 bases between them. Germline-derived CDR1 and CDR2 are MNHEY and SVGAGI. The CDR3 DNA is TGTGCCAGCAGCCTCAGGCGGGAAAATAATTCACCCCTCCACTTT. Its protein product is CASSLRRENNSPLHF.

The chain uses TRBV6-1 and TRBJ2-6; D is ambiguous. The CDR3 is 16 amino acids. CDR1 is MNHNS and CDR2 is SASEGT in the germline V gene. The germline V and J ends were trimmed by 3 bases and 0 bases, with 9 bases remaining between them. CDR3 loop: CASSEASPSGANVLTF. In DNA, the CDR3 is TGTGCCAGCAGTGAGGCTTCTCCCTCTGGGGCCAACGTCCTGACTTTC.

This chain links TRBV2 with TRBJ1-2; 8 bases are a match to TRBD1. Germline CDR1 SNHLY, CDR2 FYNNEI. The CDR3 is 13 amino acids. The V gene end was trimmed by 6 bases and the J gene end by 6 bases; junction bases not matched to a gene: 6. The DNA of the CDR3 is TGTGCCAGCAGGGCAGGGGGCACGGATGGCTACACCTTC. Protein product: CASRAGGTDGYTF.

This chain joins TRBV4-1 and TRBJ1-5; unclear D gene. V was shortened by 4 bases and J by 6 bases, with 10 bases between the two germline ends. Germline CDR1 is MGHRA and CDR2 is YSYEKL. CDR3 length: 13 residues. The CDR3 loop is CASSLGVTQPQHF. Written as DNA, the CDR3 is TGCGCCAGCAGCCTCGGAGTAACTCAGCCCCAGCATTTT.